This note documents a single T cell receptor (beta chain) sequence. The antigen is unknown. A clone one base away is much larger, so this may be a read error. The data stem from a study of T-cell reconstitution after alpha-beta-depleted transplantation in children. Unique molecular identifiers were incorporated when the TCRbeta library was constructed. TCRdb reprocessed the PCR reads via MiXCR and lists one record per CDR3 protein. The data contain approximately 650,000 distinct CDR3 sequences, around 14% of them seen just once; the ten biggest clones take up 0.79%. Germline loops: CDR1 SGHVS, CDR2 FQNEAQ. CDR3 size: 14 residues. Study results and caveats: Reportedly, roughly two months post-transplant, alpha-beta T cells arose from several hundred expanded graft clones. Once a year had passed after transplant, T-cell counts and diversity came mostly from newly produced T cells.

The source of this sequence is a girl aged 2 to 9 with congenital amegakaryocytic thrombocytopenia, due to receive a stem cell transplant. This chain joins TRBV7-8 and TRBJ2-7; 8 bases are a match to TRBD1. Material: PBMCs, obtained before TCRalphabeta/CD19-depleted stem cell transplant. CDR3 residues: CPSSAGTGLNEQYF. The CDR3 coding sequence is TGTCCCAGCAGCGCCGGGACAGGACTTAACGAGCAGTACTTC. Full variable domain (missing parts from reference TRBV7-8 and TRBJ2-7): GAGVSQSPRYKVAKRGQDVALRCDPISGHVSLFWYQQALGQGPEFLTYFQNEAQLDKSGLPSDRFFAERPEGSVSTLKIQRTQQEDSAVYLCPSSAGTGLNEQYFGPGTRLTVT.